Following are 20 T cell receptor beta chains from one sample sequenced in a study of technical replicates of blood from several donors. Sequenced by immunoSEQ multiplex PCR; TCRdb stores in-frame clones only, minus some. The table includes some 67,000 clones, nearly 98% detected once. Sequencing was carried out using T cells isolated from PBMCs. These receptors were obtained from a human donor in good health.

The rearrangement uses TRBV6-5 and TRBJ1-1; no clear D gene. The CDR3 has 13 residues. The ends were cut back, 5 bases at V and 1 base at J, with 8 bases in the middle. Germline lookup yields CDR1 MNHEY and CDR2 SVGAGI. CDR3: CASSLRGNTEAFF. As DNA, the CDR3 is TGTGCCAGCAGTCTGCGGGGGAACACTGAAGCTTTCTTT.

The CDR3 here is CASSETSGRANEQFF. CDR3 nucleotide sequence: TGTGCCAGCAGCGAAACTAGCGGGAGGGCCAATGAGCAGTTCTTC. J is TRBJ2-1 and V is TRBV9; 13 nucleotides align to TRBD2. The germline V gene encodes CDR1 SGDLS and CDR2 YYNGEE. J gave up 6 bases and V 3 bases, and 3 bases lay outside the gene matches. This CDR3 has 15 amino acids.

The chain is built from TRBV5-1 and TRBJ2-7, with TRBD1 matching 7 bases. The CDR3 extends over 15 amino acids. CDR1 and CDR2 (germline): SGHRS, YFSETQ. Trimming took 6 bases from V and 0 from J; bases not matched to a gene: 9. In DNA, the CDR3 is TGCGCCAGCACCCCCCGGACAGGAAACTCCTACGAGCAGTACTTC. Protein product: CASTPRTGNSYEQYF.

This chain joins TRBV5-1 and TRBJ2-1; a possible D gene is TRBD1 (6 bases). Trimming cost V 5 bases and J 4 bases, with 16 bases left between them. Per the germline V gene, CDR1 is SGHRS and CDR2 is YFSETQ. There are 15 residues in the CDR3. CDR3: CASRQRNQGYNEQFF. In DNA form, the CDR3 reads TGCGCCAGCAGACAGCGGAACCAGGGGTACAATGAGCAGTTCTTC.

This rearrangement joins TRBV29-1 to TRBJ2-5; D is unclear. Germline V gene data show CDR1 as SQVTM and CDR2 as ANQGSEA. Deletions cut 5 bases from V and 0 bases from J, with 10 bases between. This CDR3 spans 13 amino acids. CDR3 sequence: CSVRVQDQETQYF. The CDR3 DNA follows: TGCAGCGTTAGAGTTCAGGACCAAGAGACCCAGTACTTC.

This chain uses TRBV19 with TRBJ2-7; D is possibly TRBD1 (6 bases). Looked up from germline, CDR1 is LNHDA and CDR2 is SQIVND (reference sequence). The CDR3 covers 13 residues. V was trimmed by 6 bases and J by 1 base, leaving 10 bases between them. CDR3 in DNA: TGTGCCAGTAGCCAGGACAGTTCCTACGAGCAGTACTTC. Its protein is CASSQDSSYEQYF.

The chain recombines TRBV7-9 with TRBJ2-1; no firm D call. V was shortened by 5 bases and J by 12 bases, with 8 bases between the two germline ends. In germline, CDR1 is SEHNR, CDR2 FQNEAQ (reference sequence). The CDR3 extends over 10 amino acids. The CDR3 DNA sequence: TGTGCCAGCAGCCCATCATGGCAGTTCTTC. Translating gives CASSPSWQFF.

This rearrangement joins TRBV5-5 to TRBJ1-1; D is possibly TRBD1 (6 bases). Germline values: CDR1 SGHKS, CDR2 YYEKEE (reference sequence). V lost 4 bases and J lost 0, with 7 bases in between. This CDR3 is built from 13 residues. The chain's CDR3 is CASSHRVNTEAFF. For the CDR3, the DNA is TGTGCCAGCAGCCACAGGGTGAACACTGAAGCTTTCTTT.

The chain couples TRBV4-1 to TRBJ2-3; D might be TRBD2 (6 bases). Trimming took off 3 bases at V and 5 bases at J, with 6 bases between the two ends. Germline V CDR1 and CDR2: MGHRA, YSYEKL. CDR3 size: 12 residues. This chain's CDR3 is CASSQGGDTQYF. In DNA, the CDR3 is TGCGCCAGCAGCCAGGGGGGAGATACGCAGTATTTT.

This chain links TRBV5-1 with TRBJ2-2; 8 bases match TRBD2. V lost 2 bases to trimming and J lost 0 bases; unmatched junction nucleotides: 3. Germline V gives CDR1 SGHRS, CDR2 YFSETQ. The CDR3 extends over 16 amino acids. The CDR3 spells CASSLLAATNTGELFF. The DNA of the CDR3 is TGCGCCAGCAGCTTACTAGCGGCTACGAACACCGGGGAGCTGTTTTTT.

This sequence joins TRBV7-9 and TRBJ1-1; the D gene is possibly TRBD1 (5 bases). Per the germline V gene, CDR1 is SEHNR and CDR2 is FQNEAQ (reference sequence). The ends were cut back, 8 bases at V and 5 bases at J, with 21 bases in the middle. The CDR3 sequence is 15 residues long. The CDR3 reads CASRSKGYHATEAFF. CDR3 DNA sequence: TGTGCCAGCCGCTCTAAGGGGTACCACGCAACTGAAGCTTTCTTT.

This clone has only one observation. This CDR3 reads CATSRTIYLRDRENEQFF. The CDR3 DNA reads as TGTGCCACCAGCCGGACTATCTACCTCCGGGACAGGGAAAATGAGCAGTTCTTC. This chain links TRBV15 with TRBJ2-1; 9 bases line up with TRBD1. The V gene's germline CDR1 is LNHNV and CDR2 YYDKDF (reference sequence). The CDR3 spans 18 residues. With 5 bases clipped from V and 7 bases from J, the junction kept 18 bases outside the gene matches.

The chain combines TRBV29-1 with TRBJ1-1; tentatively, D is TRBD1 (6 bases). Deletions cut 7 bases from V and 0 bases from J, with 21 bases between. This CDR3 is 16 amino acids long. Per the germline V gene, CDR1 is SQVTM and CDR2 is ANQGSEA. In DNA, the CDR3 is TGCAGCGCCACAGCACCCGGCAGGACAGTGAACACTGAAGCTTTCTTT. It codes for CSATAPGRTVNTEAFF.

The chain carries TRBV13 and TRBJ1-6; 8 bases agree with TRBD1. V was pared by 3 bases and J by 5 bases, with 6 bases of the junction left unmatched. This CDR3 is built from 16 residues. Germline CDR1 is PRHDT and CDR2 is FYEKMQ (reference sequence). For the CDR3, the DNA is TGTGCCAGCAGCTTTTTCATGACAGGGGATAATTCACCCCTCCACTTT. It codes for CASSFFMTGDNSPLHF.

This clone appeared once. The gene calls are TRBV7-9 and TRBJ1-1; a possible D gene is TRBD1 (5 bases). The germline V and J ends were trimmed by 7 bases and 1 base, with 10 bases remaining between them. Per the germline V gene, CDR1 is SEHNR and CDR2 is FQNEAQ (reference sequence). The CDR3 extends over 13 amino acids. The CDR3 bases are TGTGCCAGCACCATACAGGAGAACACTGAAGCTTTCTTT. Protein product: CASTIQENTEAFF.

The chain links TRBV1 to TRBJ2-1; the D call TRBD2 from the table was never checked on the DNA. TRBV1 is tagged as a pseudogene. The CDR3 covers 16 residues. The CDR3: CTSSHTTSGRYNEQFF. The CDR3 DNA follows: TGCACCAGCAGCCACACGACTAGCGGGCGATACAATGAGCAGTTCTTC.

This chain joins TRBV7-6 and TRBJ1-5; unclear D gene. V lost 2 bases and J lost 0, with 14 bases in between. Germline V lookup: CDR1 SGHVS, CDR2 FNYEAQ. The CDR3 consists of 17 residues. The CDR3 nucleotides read TGTGCCAGCAGCTTATCGATCTCGCGGTATAGCAATCAGCCCCAGCATTTT. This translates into CASSLSISRYSNQPQHF.

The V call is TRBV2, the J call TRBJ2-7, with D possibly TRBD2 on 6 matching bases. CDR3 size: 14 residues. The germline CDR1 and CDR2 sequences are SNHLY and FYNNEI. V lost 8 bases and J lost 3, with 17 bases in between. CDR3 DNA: TGTGCCAGCGCCCCCAGACTAGAACTCTACGAGCAGTACTTC. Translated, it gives CASAPRLELYEQYF.

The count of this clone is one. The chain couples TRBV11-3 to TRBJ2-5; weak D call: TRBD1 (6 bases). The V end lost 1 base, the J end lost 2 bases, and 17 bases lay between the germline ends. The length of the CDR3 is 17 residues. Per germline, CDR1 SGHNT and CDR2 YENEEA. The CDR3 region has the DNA TGTGCCAGCAGCTTAGTGGGTTGGGGTAGGGGGCAAGAGACCCAGTACTTC. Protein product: CASSLVGWGRGQETQYF.

The CDR3 loop is CASSLPFSSGTRKDTQYF. In DNA, the CDR3 is TGTGCCAGCAGTCTGCCGTTCAGTAGCGGGACCCGGAAAGATACGCAGTATTTT. V is TRBV28 and J is TRBJ2-3; 8 nucleotides match TRBD2. V lost 5 bases and J lost 5; bases outside the gene matches: 18. Germline V gene data show CDR1 as MDHEN and CDR2 as SYDVKM. The CDR3 runs 18 residues.